The T cell receptor beta chain under discussion was sequenced for a study of blood T cell repertoires in COVID-19. Study summary: The origin of the acute and convalescent COVID-19 samples was the United States, Italy and Spain. PBMCs, B-cell-depleted T cells, or T cells were the source of the cDNA or gDNA that made up the material.

The ends were cut back, 2 bases at V and 9 bases at J, with 16 bases in the middle. This CDR3 is built from 14 residues. Germline values: CDR1 MGHRA, CDR2 YSYEKL. As handled by the study authors: From reference gene primer amplification, estimates of nucleated cell counts were derived. Data came from immunoSEQ multiplex PCR; TCRdb stores just in-frame clones and leaves some out. V, J and clone size were drawn from that table, and D and trimming were deduced from the DNA. The table has approximately 70,000 clones, about 91% seen once. The chain couples TRBV4-1 to TRBJ1-1, with D perhaps TRBD1 (6 bases). The receptor was isolated from an older woman with acute or convalescent COVID-19. Sequencing was carried out using peripheral blood. In DNA form, the CDR3 reads TGCGCCAGCAGCCAAACAACAGGGTATAACAAAGCTTTCTTT. The encoded protein is CASSQTTGYNKAFF.